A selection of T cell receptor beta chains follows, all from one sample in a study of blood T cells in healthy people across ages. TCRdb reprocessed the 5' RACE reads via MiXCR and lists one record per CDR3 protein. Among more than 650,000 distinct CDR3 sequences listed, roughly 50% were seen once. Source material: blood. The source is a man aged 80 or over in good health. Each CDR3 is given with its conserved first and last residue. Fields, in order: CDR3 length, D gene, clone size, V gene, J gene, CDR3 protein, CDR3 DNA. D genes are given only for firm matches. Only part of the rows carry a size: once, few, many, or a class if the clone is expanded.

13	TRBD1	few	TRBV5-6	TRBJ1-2	CASSLGTGERDTF	TGTGCCAGCAGCTTGGGGACAGGGGAGCGGGACACCTTC
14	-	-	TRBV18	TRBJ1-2	CASSPTGRDYGYTF	TGTGCCAGCTCACCAACCGGGCGAGACTATGGCTACACCTTC
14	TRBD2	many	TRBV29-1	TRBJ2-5	CSVEAGGLTETQYF	TGCAGCGTTGAAGCGGGAGGGCTCACAGAGACCCAGTACTTC
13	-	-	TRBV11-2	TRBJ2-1	CASRRSARNEQFF	TGTGCCAGCAGGAGGTCTGCCCGGAATGAGCAGTTCTTC
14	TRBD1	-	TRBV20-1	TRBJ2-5	CSAIPPGTAGEQYF	TGCAGTGCTATCCCACCCGGGACAGCTGGTGAGCAGTACTTC
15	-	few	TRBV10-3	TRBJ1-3	CAISESAVTGNTIYF	TGTGCCATCAGTGAGTCCGCAGTTACTGGAAACACCATATATTTT
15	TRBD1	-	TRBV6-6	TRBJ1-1	CASSYGDRPNTEAFF	TGTGCCAGCAGTTACGGGGACAGACCCAACACTGAAGCTTTCTTT
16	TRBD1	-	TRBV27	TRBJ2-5	CASRDRGLYRAETQYF	TGTGCCAGCAGGGACAGGGGGCTATACCGAGCAGAGACCCAGTACTTC
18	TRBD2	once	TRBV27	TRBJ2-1	CASSPGTSGRALYNEQFF	TGTGCCAGCAGTCCAGGGACTAGCGGGAGGGCCCTTTACAATGAGCAGTTCTTC
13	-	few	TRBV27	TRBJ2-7	CASSLRLTYEQYF	TGTGCCAGCAGTTTGAGGCTTACCTACGAGCAGTACTTC
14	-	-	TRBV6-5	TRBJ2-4	CASSSTGFLVEQYF	TGTGCCAGCAGTTCCACAGGGTTCCTTGTAGAGCAGTACTTC
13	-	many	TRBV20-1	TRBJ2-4	CSAKQGSKNIQYF	TGCAGTGCCAAACAGGGAAGCAAAAACATTCAGTACTTC
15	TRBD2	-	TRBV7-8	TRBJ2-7	CASSSRLAGVHEQYF	TGTGCCAGCAGCTCCCGACTAGCGGGAGTCCACGAGCAGTACTTC
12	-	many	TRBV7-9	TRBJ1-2	CASSFSGNGYTF	TGTGCCAGCAGCTTCTCGGGGAATGGCTACACCTTC
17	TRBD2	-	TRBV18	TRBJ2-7	CASSPWGLAGGSNEQYF	TGTGCCAGCTCACCATGGGGACTAGCGGGAGGGTCCAACGAGCAGTACTTC
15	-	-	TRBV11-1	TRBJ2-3	CASSFGRRNTDTQYF	TGTGCCAGCAGCTTCGGTCGTAGGAACACAGATACGCAGTATTTT
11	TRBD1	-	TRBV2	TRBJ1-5	CASGDRRAQHF	TGTGCCAGCGGGGACAGGAGAGCCCAGCATTTT
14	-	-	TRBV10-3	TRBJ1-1	CAISESGIWGEAFF	TGTGCCATCAGTGAGTCAGGGATTTGGGGTGAAGCTTTCTTT
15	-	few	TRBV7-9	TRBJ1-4	CASSSPGREGEKLFF	TGTGCCAGCAGCTCGCCGGGGCGGGAGGGGGAAAAACTGTTTTTT
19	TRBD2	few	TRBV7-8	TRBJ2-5	CASSLAGTSGSRARATQYF	TGTGCCAGCAGCTTGGCCGGGACTAGCGGGAGTAGGGCCCGGGCGACCCAGTACTTC
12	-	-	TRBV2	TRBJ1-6	CASSYGAPPLHF	TGTGCCAGCAGTTATGGGGCACCACCCCTCCACTTT
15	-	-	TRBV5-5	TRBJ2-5	CASSLSGGVEETQYF	TGTGCCAGCAGCTTGTCCGGGGGCGTCGAAGAGACCCAGTACTTC
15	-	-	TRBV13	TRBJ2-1	CASSLGPGFYNEQFF	TGTGCCAGCAGCTTAGGCCCAGGGTTCTACAATGAGCAGTTCTTC
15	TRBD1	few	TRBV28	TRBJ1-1	CASSLPTGGGTEAFF	TGTGCCAGCAGTTTGCCGACAGGGGGTGGCACTGAAGCTTTCTTT
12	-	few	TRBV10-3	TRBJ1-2	CAIPGQPGGYTF	TGTGCCATCCCGGGACAACCGGGTGGCTACACCTTC
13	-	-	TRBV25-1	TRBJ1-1	CASSRVGVTEAFF	TGTGCCAGCAGTAGGGTTGGGGTCACTGAAGCTTTCTTT
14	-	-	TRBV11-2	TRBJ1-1	CASSLTGGKAEAFF	TGTGCCAGCAGCTTAACCGGGGGCAAGGCTGAAGCTTTCTTT
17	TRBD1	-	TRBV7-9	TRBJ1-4	CASSYGTGGLADEKLFF	TGTGCCAGCAGCTACGGGACAGGGGGCTTGGCTGATGAAAAACTGTTTTTT
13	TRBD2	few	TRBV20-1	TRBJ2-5	CSAGGTSGATQYF	TGCAGTGCTGGAGGGACTAGCGGAGCGACCCAGTACTTC
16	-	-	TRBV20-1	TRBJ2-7	CSARDHGASSYNEQYF	TGCAGTGCTAGAGATCACGGGGCGAGCTCCTACAATGAGCAGTACTTC
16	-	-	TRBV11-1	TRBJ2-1	CASSNHYRESYNEQFF	TGTGCCAGCTCCAACCATTACAGAGAATCATACAATGAGCAGTTCTTC
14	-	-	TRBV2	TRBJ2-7	CASNLQGRNYEQYF	TGTGCGAGCAACCTGCAGGGGAGAAACTACGAGCAGTACTTC
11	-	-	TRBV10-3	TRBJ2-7	CAISGLREQYF	TGTGCCATCAGTGGGCTGCGCGAGCAGTACTTC
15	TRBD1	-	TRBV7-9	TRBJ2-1	CASSRTGGAYNEQFF	TGTGCCAGCAGCCGGACAGGGGGCGCGTACAATGAGCAGTTCTTC
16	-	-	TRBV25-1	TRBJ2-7	CASSERRGNFWGRQYF	TGTGCCAGCAGTGAAAGGCGGGGGAACTTTTGGGGGCGGCAGTACTTC
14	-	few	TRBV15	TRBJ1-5	CATSLRPANQPQHF	TGTGCCACCAGCCTTCGACCCGCCAATCAGCCCCAGCATTTT
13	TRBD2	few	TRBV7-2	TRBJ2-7	CASRAGTSGEQYF	TGTGCCAGCAGAGCCGGGACTAGCGGCGAGCAGTACTTC
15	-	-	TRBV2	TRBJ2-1	CASTQREYPYNEQFF	TGTGCCAGCACCCAGAGGGAGTACCCCTACAATGAGCAGTTCTTC
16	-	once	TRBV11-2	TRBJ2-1	CASSLIRGPSYNEQFF	TGTGCCAGCAGCTTAATTCGGGGACCCTCCTACAATGAGCAGTTCTTC
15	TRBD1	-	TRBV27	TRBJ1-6	CASTATGGRGSPLHF	TGTGCCAGCACCGCTACAGGGGGCCGAGGTTCACCCCTCCACTTT
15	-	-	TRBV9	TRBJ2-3	CASSPGDSGGDTQYF	TGTGCCAGCTCCCCCGGAGACAGCGGCGGGGATACGCAGTATTTT